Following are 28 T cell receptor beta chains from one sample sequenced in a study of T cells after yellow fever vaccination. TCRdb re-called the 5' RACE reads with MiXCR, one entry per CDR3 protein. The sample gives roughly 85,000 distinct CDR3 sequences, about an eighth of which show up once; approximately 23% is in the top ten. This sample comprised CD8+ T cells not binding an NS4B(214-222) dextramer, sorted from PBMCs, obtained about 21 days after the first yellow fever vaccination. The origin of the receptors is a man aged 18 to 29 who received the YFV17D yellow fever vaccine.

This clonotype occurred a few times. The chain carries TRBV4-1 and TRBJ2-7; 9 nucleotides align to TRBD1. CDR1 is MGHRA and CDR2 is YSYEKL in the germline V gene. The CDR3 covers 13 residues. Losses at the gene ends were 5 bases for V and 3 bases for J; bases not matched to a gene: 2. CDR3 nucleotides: TGCGCCAGCAGCTGGGACAGGGACTACGAGCAGTACGTC. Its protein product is CASSWDRDYEQYV.

CDR3 loop: CASSFTGLNTEAFF. The CDR3 nucleotides are TGTGCCAGCAGTTTTACAGGGCTCAACACTGAAGCTTTCTTT. The V call is TRBV12-3 or TRBV12-4, the J call TRBJ1-1; TRBD1 might be the D (6 bases). The CDR3 has 14 residues. V was cut by 3 bases and J by 2 bases, with 10 bases left in between.

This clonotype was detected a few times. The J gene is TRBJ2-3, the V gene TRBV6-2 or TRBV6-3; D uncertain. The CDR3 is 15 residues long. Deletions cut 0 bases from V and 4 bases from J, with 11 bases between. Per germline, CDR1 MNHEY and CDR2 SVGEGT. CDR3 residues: CASSYSIYIADTQYF. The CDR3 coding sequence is TGTGCCAGCAGTTACTCGATATATATCGCAGATACGCAGTATTTT.

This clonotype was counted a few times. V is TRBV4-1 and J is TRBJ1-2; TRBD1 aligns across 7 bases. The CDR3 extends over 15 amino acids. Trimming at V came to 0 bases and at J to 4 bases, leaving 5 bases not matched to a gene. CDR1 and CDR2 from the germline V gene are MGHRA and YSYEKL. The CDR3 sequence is CASSQDPNRGYGYTF. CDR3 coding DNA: TGCGCCAGCAGCCAAGATCCGAACAGGGGCTATGGCTACACCTTC.

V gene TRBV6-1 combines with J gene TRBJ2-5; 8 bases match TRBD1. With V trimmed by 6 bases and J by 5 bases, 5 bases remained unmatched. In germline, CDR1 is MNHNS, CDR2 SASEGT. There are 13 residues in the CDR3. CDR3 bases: TGTGCCAGCAGCCCGGGACAGGTCGAGACCCAGTACTTC. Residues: CASSPGQVETQYF.

DNA for the CDR3: TGTGCCAGCAGCTTTGCGACTAGCATCGGGGCAGATACGCAGTATTTT. Protein product: CASSFATSIGADTQYF. This chain connects TRBV7-2 to TRBJ2-3, with 7 bases lining up with TRBD2. CDR1 SGHTA and CDR2 FQGNSA come from the germline V gene. The CDR3 has 16 residues. V dropped 3 bases and J dropped 4; count of bases not matched to a gene: 10.

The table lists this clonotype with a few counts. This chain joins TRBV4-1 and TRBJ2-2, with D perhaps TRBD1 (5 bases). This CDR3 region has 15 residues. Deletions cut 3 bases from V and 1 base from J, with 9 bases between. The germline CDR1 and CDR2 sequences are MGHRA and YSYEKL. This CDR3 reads CASSQATGNTGELFF. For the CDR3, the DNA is TGCGCCAGCAGCCAGGCAACAGGGAACACCGGGGAGCTGTTTTTT.

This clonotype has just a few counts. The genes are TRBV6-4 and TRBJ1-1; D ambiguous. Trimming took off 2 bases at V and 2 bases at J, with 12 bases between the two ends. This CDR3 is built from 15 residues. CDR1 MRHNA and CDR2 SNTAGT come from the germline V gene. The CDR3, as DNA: TGTGCCAGCAGTGACCCCCCCTGGGGAAACACTGAAGCTTTCTTT. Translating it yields CASSDPPWGNTEAFF.

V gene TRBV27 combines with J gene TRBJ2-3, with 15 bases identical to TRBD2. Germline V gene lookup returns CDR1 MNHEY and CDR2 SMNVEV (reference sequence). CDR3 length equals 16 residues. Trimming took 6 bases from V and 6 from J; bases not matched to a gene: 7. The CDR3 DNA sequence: TGTGCCAGCAGAAGGACTAGCGGGGGGGCCCGGGATACGCAGTATTTT. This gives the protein CASRRTSGGARDTQYF.

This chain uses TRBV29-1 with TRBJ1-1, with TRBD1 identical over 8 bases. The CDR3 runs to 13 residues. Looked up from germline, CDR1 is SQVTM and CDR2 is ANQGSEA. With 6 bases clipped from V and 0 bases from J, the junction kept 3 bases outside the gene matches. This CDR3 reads CSVTGEVNTEAFF. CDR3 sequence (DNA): TGCAGCGTGACAGGGGAGGTGAACACTGAAGCTTTCTTT. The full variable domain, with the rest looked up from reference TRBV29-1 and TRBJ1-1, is SAVISQKPSRDICQRGTSLTIQCQVDSQVTMMFWYRQQPGQSLTLIATANQGSEATYESGFVIDKFPISRPNLTFSTLTVSNMSPEDSSIYLCSVTGEVNTEAFFGQGTRLTVV.

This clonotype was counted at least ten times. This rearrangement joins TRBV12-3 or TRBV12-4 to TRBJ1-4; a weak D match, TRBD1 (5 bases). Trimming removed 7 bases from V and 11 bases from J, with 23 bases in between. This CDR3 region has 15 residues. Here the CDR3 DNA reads TGTGCCAGCAATGATTCCCGGGACCCATCACAGAAACTGTTTTTT. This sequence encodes CASNDSRDPSQKLFF.

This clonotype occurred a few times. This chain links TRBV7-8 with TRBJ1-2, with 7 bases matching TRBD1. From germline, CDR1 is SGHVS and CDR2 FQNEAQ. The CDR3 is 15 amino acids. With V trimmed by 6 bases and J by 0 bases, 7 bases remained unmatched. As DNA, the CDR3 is TGTGCCAGCAGTCCGGGACAGTGGGCTAACTATGGCTACACCTTC. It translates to CASSPGQWANYGYTF.

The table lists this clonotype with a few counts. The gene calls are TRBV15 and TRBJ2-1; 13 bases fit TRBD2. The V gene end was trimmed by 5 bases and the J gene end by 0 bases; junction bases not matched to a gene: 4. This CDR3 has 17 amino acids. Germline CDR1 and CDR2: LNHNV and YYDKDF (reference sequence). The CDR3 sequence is CATSARLAGGSYNEQFF. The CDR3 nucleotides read TGTGCCACCAGCGCGAGACTAGCGGGGGGCTCCTACAATGAGCAGTTCTTC.

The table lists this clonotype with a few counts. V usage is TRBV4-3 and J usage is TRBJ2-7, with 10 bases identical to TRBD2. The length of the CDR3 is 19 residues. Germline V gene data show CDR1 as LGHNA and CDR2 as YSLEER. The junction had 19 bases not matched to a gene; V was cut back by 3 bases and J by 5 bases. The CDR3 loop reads CASSQGFEEKRGGRDEQYF. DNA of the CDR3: TGCGCCAGCAGCCAGGGCTTCGAGGAGAAGCGGGGGGGCCGCGACGAGCAGTACTTC.

CDR3 region: CASTTYGLAGYEQFF. In DNA, the CDR3 is TGTGCCAGCACTACTTACGGACTAGCGGGGTATGAGCAGTTCTTC. The V call is TRBV18, the J call TRBJ2-1; 12 positions match TRBD2. The CDR3 has 15 residues. V lost 8 bases to trimming and J lost 8 bases; unmatched junction nucleotides: 10. CDR1 KGHSH and CDR2 LQKENI come from the germline V gene.

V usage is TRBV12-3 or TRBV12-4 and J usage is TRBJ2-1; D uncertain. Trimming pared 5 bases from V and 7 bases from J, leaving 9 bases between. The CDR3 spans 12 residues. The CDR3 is CASSTLKNEQFF. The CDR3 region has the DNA TGTGCCAGCAGTACTCTCAAGAATGAGCAGTTCTTC.

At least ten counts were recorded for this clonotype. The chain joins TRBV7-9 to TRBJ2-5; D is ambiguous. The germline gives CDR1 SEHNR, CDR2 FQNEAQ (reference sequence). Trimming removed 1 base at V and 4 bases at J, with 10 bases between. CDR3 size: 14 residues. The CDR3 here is CASSLEPGTETQYF. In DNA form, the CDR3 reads TGTGCCAGCAGCTTAGAACCAGGCACAGAGACCCAGTACTTC.

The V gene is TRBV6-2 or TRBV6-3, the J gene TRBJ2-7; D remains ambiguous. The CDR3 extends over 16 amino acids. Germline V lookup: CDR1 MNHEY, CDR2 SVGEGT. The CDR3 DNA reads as TGTGCCAGCAGTTACTCAGGTATATCCTACTCCTACGATCAGTACGTC. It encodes CASSYSGISYSYDQYV.

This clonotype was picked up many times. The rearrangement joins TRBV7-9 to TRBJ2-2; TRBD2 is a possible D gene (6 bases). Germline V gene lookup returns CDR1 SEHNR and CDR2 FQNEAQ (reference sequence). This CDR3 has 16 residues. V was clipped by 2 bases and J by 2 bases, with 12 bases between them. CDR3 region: CASSLSSGGNTGELFF. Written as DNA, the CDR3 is TGTGCCAGCAGCTTATCTTCCGGGGGTAACACCGGGGAGCTGTTTTTT.

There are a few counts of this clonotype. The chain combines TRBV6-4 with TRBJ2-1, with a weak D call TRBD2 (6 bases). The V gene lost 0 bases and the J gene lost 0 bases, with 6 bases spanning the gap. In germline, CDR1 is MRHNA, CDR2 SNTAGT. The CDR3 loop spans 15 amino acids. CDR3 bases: TGTGCCAGCAGTGACTCAGCGGGCTCCTACAATGAGCAGTTCTTC. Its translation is CASSDSAGSYNEQFF.

This chain's CDR3 is CASSLSRGSGNEKLFF. The CDR3 bases are TGTGCCAGCAGCTTAAGTAGAGGGTCAGGAAATGAAAAACTGTTTTTT. V gene TRBV7-2 combines with J gene TRBJ1-4; D is uncertain. The CDR3 extends over 16 amino acids. Germline V gives CDR1 SGHTA, CDR2 FQGNSA. V shed 2 bases and J shed 5 bases, with 15 bases lying between them. The whole variable domain, remainder taken from reference TRBV7-2 and TRBJ1-4, is GAGVSQSPSNKVTEKGKDVELRCDPISGHTALYWYRQSLGQGLEFLIYFQGNSAPDKSGLPSDRFSAERTGGSVSTLTIQRTQQEDSAVYLCASSLSRGSGNEKLFFGSGTQLSVL.

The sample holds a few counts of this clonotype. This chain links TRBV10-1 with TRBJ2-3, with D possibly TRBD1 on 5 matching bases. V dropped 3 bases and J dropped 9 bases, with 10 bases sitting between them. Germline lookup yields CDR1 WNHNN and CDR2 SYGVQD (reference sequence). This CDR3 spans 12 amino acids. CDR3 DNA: TGCGCCAGCAGTGACCAGGGAATAACGCAGTATTTT. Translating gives CASSDQGITQYF.

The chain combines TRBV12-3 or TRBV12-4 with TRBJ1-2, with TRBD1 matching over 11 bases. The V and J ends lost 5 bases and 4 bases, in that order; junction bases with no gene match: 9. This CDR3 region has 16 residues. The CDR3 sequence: CASSNTRTGGAYGYTF. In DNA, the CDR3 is TGTGCCAGCAGTAATACTCGGACAGGGGGCGCCTATGGCTACACCTTC.

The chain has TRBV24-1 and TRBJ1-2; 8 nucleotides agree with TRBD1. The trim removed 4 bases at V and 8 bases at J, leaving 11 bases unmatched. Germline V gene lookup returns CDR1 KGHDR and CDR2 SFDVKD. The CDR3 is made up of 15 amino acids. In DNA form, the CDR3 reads TGTGCCACCAGTGACCCAAAGACAGGGGTTAGAGGCTACACCTTC. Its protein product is CATSDPKTGVRGYTF.

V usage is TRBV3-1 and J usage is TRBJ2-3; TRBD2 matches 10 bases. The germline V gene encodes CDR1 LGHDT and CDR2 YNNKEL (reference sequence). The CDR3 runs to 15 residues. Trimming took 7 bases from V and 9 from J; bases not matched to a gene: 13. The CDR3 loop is CASTSVVAGGRTQYF. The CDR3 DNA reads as TGTGCCAGCACCTCAGTAGTAGCGGGGGGCCGAACGCAGTATTTT.

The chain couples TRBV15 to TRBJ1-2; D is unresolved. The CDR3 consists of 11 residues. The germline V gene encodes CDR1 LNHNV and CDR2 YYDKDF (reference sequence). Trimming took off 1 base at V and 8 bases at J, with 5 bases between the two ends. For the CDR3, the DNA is TGTGCCACCAGCAGAGGGTACGGCTACACCTTC. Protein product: CATSRGYGYTF.

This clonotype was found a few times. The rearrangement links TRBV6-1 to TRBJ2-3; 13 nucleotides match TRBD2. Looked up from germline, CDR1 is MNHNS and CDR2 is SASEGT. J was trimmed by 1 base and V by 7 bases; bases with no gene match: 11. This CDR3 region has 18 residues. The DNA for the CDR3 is TGTGCCAGCAACAGACTAGCGGGGGGCCATCCGCGCACAGATACGCAGTATTTT. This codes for CASNRLAGGHPRTDTQYF.

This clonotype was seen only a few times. CDR3 DNA sequence: TGTGCCAGCAGCGGAGATACTTCGACAGGGTTCGAGCAGTACTTC. Encoded protein: CASSGDTSTGFEQYF. J is TRBJ2-7 and V is TRBV5-6; 7 bases align to TRBD1. Germline V gene data show CDR1 as SGHDT and CDR2 as YYEEEE. J was trimmed by 6 bases and V by 4 bases; bases with no gene match: 13. The CDR3 runs to 15 residues.